The TCR beta chain under discussion was sequenced for a study of blood T cells in healthy people across ages. The study isolated at least 6 million PBMCs from each sample. A second PCR of about 7 to 11 cycles used a sample-barcoded 5' primer and a J-beta primer mix. TCRdb reprocessed the 5' RACE reads with MiXCR, giving one entry per CDR3 protein. The table includes around 790,000 distinct CDR3 sequences, approximately 44% detected once. This clonotype was seen only a few times. The CDR3 has 17 amino acids. CDR1 is KGHDR and CDR2 is SFDVKD in the germline V gene. The sequenced material came from blood. The source of this sequence is a man in his sixties in good health. The rearrangement uses TRBV24-1 and TRBJ2-1; 10 bases agree with TRBD2. Gene TRBJ2-7 matches the end of the DNA better, so the J call may be wrong. The DNA of the CDR3 is TGTGCCACCAGTGATTTAAGGACTAGCGGAGTCTACAATGAGCAGTACTTC. Its protein is CATSDLRTSGVYNEQYF.